Given below is one TCR beta chain in context. Its antigen remains unidentified. This sample stems from a study of OX40 agonist ivuxolimab in advanced cancers. Study-wide context: The mean age was approximately 60 years, ranging from roughly 23 to 79, with over 70% of participants male. The study's findings and limits: Fewer expanded clones were found on average in CD4+ than in CD8+ T cells.

Blood got drawn at baseline, again on cycle 4 day 1, and then on cycle 7 day 1. Produced via immunoSEQ multiplex PCR; TCRdb's table is partial and in-frame only. The sample lists some 140,000 clones; around nine tenths were seen once. V lost 6 bases and J 5 bases, leaving 13 bases between the germline ends. The germline V gene has CDR1 MDHEN and CDR2 SYDVKM. The CDR3 loop spans 14 amino acids. Sequencing was performed on CD4+ or CD8+ T cells sorted from blood, taken in a trial of the OX40 agonist ivuxolimab. This sequence joins TRBV28 and TRBJ1-4; D unclear. The sequence derives from an adult with an advanced solid tumor such as melanoma, head and neck, liver or kidney cancer. The CDR3 DNA is TGTGCCAGCAGCCGGCCTGGCGGCAATGAAAAACTGTTTTTT. Translating it yields CASSRPGGNEKLFF.